This is a list of T cell receptor beta chains from one sample in a study of identical twins. In TCRdb, the 5' RACE reads were re-called with MiXCR into one record per CDR3 protein. The sample records 600,000 to 850,000 distinct CDR3 sequences, approximately 18% being singletons. These data were also reused for a study on T cells expressing NK-cell markers.

The specimen sequenced was PBMCs. The receptor set was obtained from a woman between 18 and 29 years old in good health. Each CDR3 is given with its conserved first and last residue. A D gene is named only where the DNA matches it firmly. Where a row states a size, it is once, few, many or the class of an expanded clone; other rows omit it.

cdr3_nt,cdr3_aa,clone_size,j_call,d_call,v_call
TGTGCCAGCAGTTTTATATCGGGAAACACCGGGGAGCTGTTTTTT,CASSFISGNTGELFF,few,TRBJ2-2,-,TRBV27
TGTGCCAGCAGCCCCGCAGGGGGAATGAACACTGAAGCTTTCTTT,CASSPAGGMNTEAFF,few,TRBJ1-1,TRBD1,TRBV5-5
TGTGCCAGCAGCTCTCAGGGGGGATCTGGGGCCAACGTCCTGACTTTC,CASSSQGGSGANVLTF,many,TRBJ2-6,-,TRBV7-2
TGTGCCAGCAGCCAAGATCCTTACGAGGACGAGCAGTACTTC,CASSQDPYEDEQYF,few,TRBJ2-7,-,TRBV3-1
TGTGCCAGCAGCTCCGGGACATTAAGACGGGAGACCCAGTACTTC,CASSSGTLRRETQYF,-,TRBJ2-5,-,TRBV5-5
TGTGCCAGCAGCCGGCAGGGGAACCATCAGCCCCAGCATTTT,CASSRQGNHQPQHF,few,TRBJ1-5,-,TRBV3-1
TGCCCCCTTTGGGGGAGACCCTACGAGCAGTACTTC,CPLWGRPYEQYF,-,TRBJ2-7,-,TRBV20-1
TGCGCCAGCAGCTTGGTCAGGCAGGCCTACGAGCAGTACTTC,CASSLVRQAYEQYF,-,TRBJ2-7,-,TRBV5-1
TGTGCCAGCAGAACAGCTCTAGCGGACCACTCGATCGGTTCGCAGTATTTT,CASRTALADHSIGSQYF,few,TRBJ2-3,TRBD2,TRBV6-2/TRBV6-3
TGCGCCAGCAGCGAGGGACGTCCTGGAAACACCATATATTTT,CASSEGRPGNTIYF,few,TRBJ1-3,-,TRBV5-1
TGTGCCAGCAGCCGCCACCTAGGGAATGAGCAGTTCTTC,CASSRHLGNEQFF,-,TRBJ2-1,-,TRBV7-2
TGTGCCAGCAGAGGACAGGGGTCCAATGAGCAGTTCTTC,CASRGQGSNEQFF,few,TRBJ2-1,TRBD1,TRBV7-2
TGTGCCAGCAGCGTTACTACAGACGCCCTCGGAGCTTTCTTT,CASSVTTDALGAFF,many,TRBJ1-1,-,TRBV6-2/TRBV6-3
TGTGCCATCAGCCAGGCGTCGCGGGGGGAAATAAATGAGCAGTTCTTC,CAISQASRGEINEQFF,-,TRBJ2-1,TRBD2,TRBV10-3
TGTGCCAGCACCCAAGAGGAAGTAATATCGCCCCAGCATTTT,CASTQEEVISPQHF,few,TRBJ1-5,-,TRBV6-1
TGTGCCAGCTCACCATTGAGCATAGGGGCCAACGTCCTGACTTTC,CASSPLSIGANVLTF,-,TRBJ2-6,-,TRBV18
TGTGCCAGCAGCCCGATACAGGGTATGAACACTGAAGCTTTCTTT,CASSPIQGMNTEAFF,-,TRBJ1-1,-,TRBV5-6
TGCAGCGTTGAAGATCGGGCGGGGGCCGAGGGCAATGAGCAGTTCTTC,CSVEDRAGAEGNEQFF,few,TRBJ2-1,-,TRBV29-1
TGTGCCAGCAGCTTAGAATTAATTAATGAAAAACTGTTTTTT,CASSLELINEKLFF,-,TRBJ1-4,-,TRBV7-2
TGCGCCAGCAGCCTGGAGGGACAGGGCTGGAACGAGCAGTACTTC,CASSLEGQGWNEQYF,-,TRBJ2-7,TRBD1,TRBV5-1
TGCAGTGCTAGACCCGGGACAGGGGGAAACTACGAGCAGTACTTC,CSARPGTGGNYEQYF,few,TRBJ2-7,TRBD1,TRBV20-1
TGTGCCAGCAGCGCCCTGGGGACTGGAACTGAAGCTTTCTTT,CASSALGTGTEAFF,-,TRBJ1-1,-,TRBV11-2
TGTGCCAGCAGCTCTTATGCAACTAATGAAAAACTGTTTTTT,CASSSYATNEKLFF,-,TRBJ1-4,-,TRBV11-1